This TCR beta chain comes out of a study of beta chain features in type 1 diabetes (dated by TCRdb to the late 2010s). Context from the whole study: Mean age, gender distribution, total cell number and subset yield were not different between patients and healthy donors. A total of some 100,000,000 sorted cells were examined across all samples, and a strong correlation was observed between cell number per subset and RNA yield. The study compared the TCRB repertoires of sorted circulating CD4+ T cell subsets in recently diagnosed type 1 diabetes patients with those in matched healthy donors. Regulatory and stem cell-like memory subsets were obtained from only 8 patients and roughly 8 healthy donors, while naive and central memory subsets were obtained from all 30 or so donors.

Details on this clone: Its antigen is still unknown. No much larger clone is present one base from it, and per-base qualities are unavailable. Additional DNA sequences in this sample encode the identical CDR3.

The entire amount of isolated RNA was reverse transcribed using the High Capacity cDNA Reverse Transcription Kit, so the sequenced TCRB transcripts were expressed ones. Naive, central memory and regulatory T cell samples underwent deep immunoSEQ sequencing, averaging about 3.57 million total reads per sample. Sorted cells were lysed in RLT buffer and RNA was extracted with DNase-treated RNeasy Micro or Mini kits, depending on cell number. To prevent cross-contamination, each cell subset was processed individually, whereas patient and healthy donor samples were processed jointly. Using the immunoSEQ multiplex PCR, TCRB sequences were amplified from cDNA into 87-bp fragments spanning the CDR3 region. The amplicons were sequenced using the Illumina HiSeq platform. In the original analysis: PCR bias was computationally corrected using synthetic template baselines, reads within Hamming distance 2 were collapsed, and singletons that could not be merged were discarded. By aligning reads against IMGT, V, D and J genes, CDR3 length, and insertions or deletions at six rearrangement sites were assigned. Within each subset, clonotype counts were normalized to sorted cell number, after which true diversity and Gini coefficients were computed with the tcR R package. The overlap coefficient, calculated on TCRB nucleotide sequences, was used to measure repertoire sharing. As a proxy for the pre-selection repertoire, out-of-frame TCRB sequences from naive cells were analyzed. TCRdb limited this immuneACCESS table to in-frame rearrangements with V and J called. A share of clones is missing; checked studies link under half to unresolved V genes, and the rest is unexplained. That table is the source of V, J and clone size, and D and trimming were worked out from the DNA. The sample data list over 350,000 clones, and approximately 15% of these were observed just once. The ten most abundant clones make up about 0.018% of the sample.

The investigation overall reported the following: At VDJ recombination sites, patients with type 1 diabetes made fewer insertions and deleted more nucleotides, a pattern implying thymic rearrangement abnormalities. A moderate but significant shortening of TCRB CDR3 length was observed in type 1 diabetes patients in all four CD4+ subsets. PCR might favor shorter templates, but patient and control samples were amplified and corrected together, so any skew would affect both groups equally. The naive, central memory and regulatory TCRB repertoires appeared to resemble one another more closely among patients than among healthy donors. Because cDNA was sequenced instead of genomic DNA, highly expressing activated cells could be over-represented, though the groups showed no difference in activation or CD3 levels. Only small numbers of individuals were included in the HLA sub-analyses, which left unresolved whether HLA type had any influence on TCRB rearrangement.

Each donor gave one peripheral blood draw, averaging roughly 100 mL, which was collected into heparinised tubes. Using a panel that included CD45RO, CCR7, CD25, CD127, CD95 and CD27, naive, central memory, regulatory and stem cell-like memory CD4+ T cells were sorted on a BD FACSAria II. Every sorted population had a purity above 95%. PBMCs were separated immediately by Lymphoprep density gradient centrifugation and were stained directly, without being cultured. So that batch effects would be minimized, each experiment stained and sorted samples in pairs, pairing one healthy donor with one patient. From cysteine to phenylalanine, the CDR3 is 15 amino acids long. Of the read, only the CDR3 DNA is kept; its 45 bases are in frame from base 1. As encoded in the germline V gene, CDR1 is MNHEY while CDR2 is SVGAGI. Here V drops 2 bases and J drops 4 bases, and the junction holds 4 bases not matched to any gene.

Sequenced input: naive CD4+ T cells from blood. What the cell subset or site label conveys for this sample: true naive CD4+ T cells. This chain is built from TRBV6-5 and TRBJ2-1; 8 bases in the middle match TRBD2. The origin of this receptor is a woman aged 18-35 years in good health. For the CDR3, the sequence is CASSYGLADYNEQFF. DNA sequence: TGTGCCAGCAGTTACGGACTAGCCGATTACAATGAGCAGTTCTTC.